This T cell receptor beta chain comes out of a study of cytomegalovirus exposure and HLA in healthy donors. Study background: Of around 400 genotyped donors, roughly 81% grouped in the Caucasian-associated ancestry cluster. Points from the study as a whole: A later analysis reportedly identified an Asian-associated ancestry cluster as carrying fewer N-insertions than the 666-donor mean. A later analysis showed TCR association rates differing by HLA locus, peaking at DRB1 and lowest at HLA-C. Presence/absence results assume similar sequencing depth per donor, which may not hold.

Germline CDR1 reads MNHNS; CDR2 reads SASEGT. The CDR3 totals 15 residues. PCR employed 60 Vbeta and 13 Jbeta primers. Sequenced by immunoSEQ multiplex PCR; TCRdb stores in-frame clones only, minus some. The table lists 30,000 to 35,000 clones. A word on this clone: Its antigen is not known. At one of its ends the junction is not consistent with the germline gene, which may arise from a read error.

The receptor's source is a man aged 40-49 years in good health and CMV-seronegative. V usage is TRBV6-1 and J usage is TRBJ1-2; the D is unclear. The specimen was PBMCs. The CDR3 region is CASREAANYLGGYTF. In nucleotides, the CDR3 is TGTGCCAGCAGAGAAGCAGCCAACTATTTGGGTGGCTACACCTTC.